This entry concerns a single TCR beta chain. The target antigen is unknown. PCR used 60 Vbeta primers and 13 Jbeta primers. Profiled with immunoSEQ multiplex PCR; TCRdb holds only in-frame clones, not every one. In the table there are some 100,000 clones, 70% to 85% of which are singletons. Trimming stripped 6 bases from V and 0 bases from J, with 12 bases between. The CDR3 runs 15 residues. The V gene's germline CDR1 is MNHNY and CDR2 SVGAGI (reference sequence). The source of the sample is a study of cytomegalovirus exposure and HLA in healthy donors. Study observations and caveats: In presence/absence analyses, roughly uniform sequencing depth across donors was assumed. Association with HLA alleles at 0.05 false discovery rate was found for around 17,000 TCR beta sequences in a later analysis. In vitro checks showed that a few CMV-associated chains really do target CMV antigens.

This chain links TRBV6-6 with TRBJ1-3, with D perhaps TRBD1 (5 bases). The sequencing input was PBMCs. The source is a woman younger than 30 in good health and CMV-seronegative. CDR3 sequence: CASSPDSSSGNTIYF. In nucleotides, the CDR3 is TGTGCCAGCAGCCCTGACAGCTCCTCTGGAAACACCATATATTTT.